The 19 T cell receptor beta chains reported below all come from one sample, sequenced in a study of blood T cell repertoires in COVID-19. Clones were read by immunoSEQ multiplex PCR, and TCRdb kept only the in-frame ones, dropping some. Counted here are 240,000 or so clones, over 80% occurring once; the ten biggest clones make up about 1%. The sample taken for sequencing was PBMCs or T cells enriched from blood (not recorded which). These receptors were taken from a man aged 45 to 65 who had been exposed to COVID-19.

This chain uses TRBV2 with TRBJ1-1; D might be TRBD1 (5 bases). The CDR3 covers 13 residues. The V end lost 7 bases, the J end lost 4 bases, and 13 bases lay between the germline ends. Germline CDR1 SNHLY, CDR2 FYNNEI. The CDR3 sequence is CASTQGAITEAFF. The CDR3 DNA sequence: TGTGCCAGCACCCAAGGGGCAATCACTGAAGCTTTCTTT.

V gene TRBV5-1 combines with J gene TRBJ2-5, with TRBD2 matching 9 bases. CDR3 length: 16 amino acids. V gave up 3 bases and J gave up 5 bases; unmatched junction bases: 11. Germline loops: CDR1 SGHRS, CDR2 YFSETQ. CDR3 protein: CASSSLAGAGQETQYF. The CDR3 DNA sequence: TGCGCCAGCAGCTCATTAGCGGGAGCAGGTCAGGAGACCCAGTACTTC.

This clone was seen once. CDR3 sequence: CASSEAGQYPEQFF. The CDR3 nucleotides are TGTGCCAGCAGTGAAGCGGGGCAGTACCCAGAGCAGTTCTTC. The chain combines TRBV2 with TRBJ2-1, with D perhaps matching TRBD1 (5 bases). The CDR3 is 14 residues long. Germline CDR1 is SNHLY and CDR2 is FYNNEI. The V end was cut by 0 bases, the J end by 10 bases, with 13 bases between.

The chain carries TRBV6-5 and TRBJ1-1, with TRBD1 identical over 9 bases. Germline lookup yields CDR1 MNHEY and CDR2 SVGAGI. With V trimmed by 8 bases and J by 4 bases, 8 bases remained unmatched. There are 14 residues in the CDR3. The CDR3 DNA is TGTGCCAGCGCGTACAGGGGGCCGGGCACTGAAGCTTTCTTT. It codes for CASAYRGPGTEAFF.

V gene TRBV5-1 combines with J gene TRBJ2-1, with 14 nucleotides matching TRBD2. Per germline, CDR1 SGHRS and CDR2 YFSETQ. With V trimmed by 4 bases and J by 4 bases, 7 bases remained unmatched. This CDR3 region has 17 residues. The CDR3 protein is CASSTRLAGGDYNEQFF. CDR3 sequence (DNA): TGCGCCAGCAGCACCCGACTAGCGGGAGGGGATTACAATGAGCAGTTCTTC.

The V call is TRBV28, the J call TRBJ1-2; the D is unclear. Trimming left V 6 bases short and J 4 bases short, with 18 bases between. From germline, CDR1 is MDHEN and CDR2 SYDVKM. The CDR3 spans 15 residues. CDR3 DNA: TGTGCCAGCAGCATAGACCCAGCGAACACCTATGGCTACACCTTC. Amino acids: CASSIDPANTYGYTF.

The chain couples TRBV4-1 to TRBJ2-3, with 9 positions matching TRBD2. CDR3 size: 15 residues. CDR1 is MGHRA and CDR2 is YSYEKL in the germline V gene. With V trimmed by 1 base and J by 4 bases, 3 bases remained unmatched. DNA of the CDR3: TGCGCCAGCAGCCAAGGGGGACTAGCCCCAGATACGCAGTATTTT. This translates into CASSQGGLAPDTQYF.

The rearrangement uses TRBV28 and TRBJ1-2; D not resolved. The CDR3 is 14 residues long. CDR1 and CDR2 (germline): MDHEN, SYDVKM. V lost 9 bases and J 4 bases, leaving 18 bases between the germline ends. CDR3 in DNA: TGTGCCAGTGTAAGAGGGCTCGAGGGCTATGGCTACACCTTC. Translated, it gives CASVRGLEGYGYTF.

In the case of this clone: At the DNA level, this CDR3 is encoded by other sequences in the same sample as well. The chain combines TRBV5-1 with TRBJ2-7, with D tentatively TRBD1 (6 bases). The CDR3 has 15 amino acids. Trimming took off 0 bases at V and 3 bases at J, with 13 bases between the two ends. Germline values: CDR1 SGHRS, CDR2 YFSETQ. Here the CDR3 reads CASSLGQGFSYEQYF. Here the CDR3 DNA reads TGCGCCAGCAGCTTGGGCCAGGGGTTCAGCTACGAGCAGTACTTC.

This chain links TRBV29-1 with TRBJ2-2; TRBD1 might be the D (7 bases). Germline V CDR1 and CDR2: SQVTM, ANQGSEA. There are 13 residues in the CDR3. V was pared by 8 bases and J by 7 bases, with 17 bases between. CDR3 sequence (DNA): TGCAGCCTCCGACAGGGACTGGGCGGGGAGCTGTTTTTT. Translating it yields CSLRQGLGGELFF.

The chain recombines TRBV3-1 (or the pseudogene TRBV3-2) with TRBJ2-1, with 12 bases matching TRBD2. V was pared by 3 bases and J by 7 bases, with 7 bases of the junction left unmatched. Germline assignment: CDR1 LGHDT and CDR2 YNNKEL (reference sequence). The CDR3 runs to 16 residues. The CDR3: CASSHGLAGSGNEQFF. The CDR3 DNA reads TGTGCCAGCAGCCACGGACTAGCGGGGAGTGGTAATGAGCAGTTCTTC.

The chain recombines TRBV11-3 with TRBJ2-1; possibly TRBD2 for D (6 bases). The V gene lost 1 base and the J gene lost 7 bases, with 11 bases spanning the gap. This CDR3 has 14 amino acids. CDR1 and CDR2 (germline): SGHNT, YENEEA. CDR3 sequence: CASSLVLATNEQFF. In DNA form, the CDR3 reads TGTGCCAGCAGCTTAGTGCTAGCGACGAATGAGCAGTTCTTC.

The gene calls are TRBV28 and TRBJ2-7, with 12 bases matching TRBD2. Germline V gene data show CDR1 as MDHEN and CDR2 as SYDVKM. The CDR3 is made up of 16 amino acids. Unmatched junction bases numbered 4, after V lost 2 bases and J lost 2 bases. The CDR3 nucleotides read TGTGCCAGCAGTTTAACTAGCGGGGGGCTAACCTACGAGCAGTACTTC. Residues: CASSLTSGGLTYEQYF.

This chain uses TRBV4-2 with TRBJ1-2; 9 bases line up with TRBD1. The germline V gene encodes CDR1 LGHNA and CDR2 YNFKEQ. J was trimmed by 4 bases and V by 0 bases; bases with no gene match: 6. CDR3 size: 16 residues. The CDR3 spells CASSQEDTGGFYGYTF. CDR3 DNA sequence: TGTGCCAGCAGCCAAGAAGATACAGGGGGCTTCTATGGCTACACCTTC.

This clone occurred a few times. The rearrangement uses TRBV7-9 and TRBJ2-2, with a weak D call TRBD2 (6 bases). Deletions cut 2 bases from V and 2 bases from J, with 15 bases between. From germline, CDR1 is SEHNR and CDR2 FQNEAQ (reference sequence). This CDR3 has 17 amino acids. In DNA form, the CDR3 reads TGTGCCAGCAGCTTACCACGTGGAGGGGCAAACACCGGGGAGCTGTTTTTT. Its protein product is CASSLPRGGANTGELFF.

A note on this clone: An end of the junction differs from the germline gene, which may be a read error. The V call is TRBV28, the J call TRBJ1-2; tentative D call: TRBD1 (6 bases). The CDR3 covers 11 residues. Germline assignment: CDR1 MDHEN and CDR2 SYDVKM. The CDR3 is CASSGQPALSF. In nucleotides, the CDR3 is TGTGCCAGCAGCGGACAGCCGGCCCTTTCCTTC.

The chain is built from TRBV24-1 and TRBJ2-5; D is perhaps TRBD1 (5 bases). Germline V gene data show CDR1 as KGHDR and CDR2 as SFDVKD. The ends were cut back, 4 bases at V and 5 bases at J, with 16 bases in the middle. This CDR3 is built from 15 residues. The CDR3 DNA sequence: TGTGCCACCAGTGACTTAAGGGGTGTAAGGGAGACCCAGTACTTC. Amino acid sequence: CATSDLRGVRETQYF.

The chain recombines TRBV6-2 or TRBV6-3 with TRBJ1-5; TRBD1 is a possible D gene (6 bases). Between the trimmed V and J ends, which lost 2 bases and 9 bases, there was a span of 23 bases. CDR3 size: 17 residues. Germline-derived CDR1 and CDR2 are MNHEY and SVGEGT. The CDR3 reads CASSYARGTEVRGPQHF. CDR3 coding DNA: TGTGCCAGCAGTTACGCAAGGGGGACCGAGGTCCGGGGGCCCCAGCATTTT.

V and J are TRBV5-1 and TRBJ2-5; 9 bases align to TRBD1. Per germline, CDR1 SGHRS and CDR2 YFSETQ. V lost 0 bases to trimming and J lost 4 bases; unmatched junction nucleotides: 1. The length of the CDR3 is 14 residues. CDR3 region: CASSLDRGLETQYF. The CDR3, as DNA: TGCGCCAGCAGCTTGGACAGGGGGCTAGAGACCCAGTACTTC.